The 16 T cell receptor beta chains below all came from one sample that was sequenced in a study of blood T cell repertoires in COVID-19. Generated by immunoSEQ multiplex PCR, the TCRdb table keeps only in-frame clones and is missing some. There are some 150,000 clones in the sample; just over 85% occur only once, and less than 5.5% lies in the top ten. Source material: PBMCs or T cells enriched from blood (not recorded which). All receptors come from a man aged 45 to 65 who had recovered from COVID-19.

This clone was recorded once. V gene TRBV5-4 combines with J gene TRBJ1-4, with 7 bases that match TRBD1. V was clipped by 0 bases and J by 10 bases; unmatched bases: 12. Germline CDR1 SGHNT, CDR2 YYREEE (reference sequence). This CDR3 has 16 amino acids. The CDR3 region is CASSLDPGQRSGKLFF. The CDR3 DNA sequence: TGTGCCAGCAGCTTGGACCCGGGACAGCGGTCAGGAAAACTGTTTTTT. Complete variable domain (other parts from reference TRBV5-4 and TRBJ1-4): ETGVTQSPTHLIKTRGQQVTLRCSSQSGHNTVSWYQQALGQGPQFIFQYYREEENGRGNFPPRFSGLQFPNYSSELNVNALELDDSALYLCASSLDPGQRSGKLFFGSGTQLSVL.

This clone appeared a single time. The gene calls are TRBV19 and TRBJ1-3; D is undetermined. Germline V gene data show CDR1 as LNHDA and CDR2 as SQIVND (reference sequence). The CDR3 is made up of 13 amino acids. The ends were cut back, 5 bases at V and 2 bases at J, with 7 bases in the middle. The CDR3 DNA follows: TGTGCCAGTAGTCAGGTGGCTGGAAACACCATATATTTT. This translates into CASSQVAGNTIYF.

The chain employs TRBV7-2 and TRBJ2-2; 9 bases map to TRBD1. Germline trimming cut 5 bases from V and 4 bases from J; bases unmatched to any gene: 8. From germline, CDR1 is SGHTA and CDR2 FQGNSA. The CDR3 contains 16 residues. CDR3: CASSPWTGAGTGELFF. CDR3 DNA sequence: TGTGCCAGCAGCCCTTGGACAGGGGCAGGCACCGGGGAGCTGTTTTTT.

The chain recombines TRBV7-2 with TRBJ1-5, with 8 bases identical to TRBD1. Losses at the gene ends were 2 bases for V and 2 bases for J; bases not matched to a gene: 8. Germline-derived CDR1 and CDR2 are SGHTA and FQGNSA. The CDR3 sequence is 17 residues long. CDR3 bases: TGTGCCAGCAGCTTAATGTCAGGGGGCGTTGGCAATCAGCCCCAGCATTTT. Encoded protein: CASSLMSGGVGNQPQHF.

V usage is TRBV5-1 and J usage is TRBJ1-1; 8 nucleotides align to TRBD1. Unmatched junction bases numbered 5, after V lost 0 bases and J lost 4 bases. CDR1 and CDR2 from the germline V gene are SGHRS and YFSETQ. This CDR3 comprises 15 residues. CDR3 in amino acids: CASSLAGQGFTEAFF. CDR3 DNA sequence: TGCGCCAGCAGCTTGGCCGGACAGGGATTCACTGAAGCTTTCTTT.

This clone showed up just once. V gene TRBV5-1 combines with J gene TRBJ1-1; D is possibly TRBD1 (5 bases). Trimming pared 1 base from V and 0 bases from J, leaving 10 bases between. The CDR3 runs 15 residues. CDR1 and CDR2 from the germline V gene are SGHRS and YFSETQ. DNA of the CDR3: TGCGCCAGCAGCTTGTCGTCAGGGATGAACACTGAAGCTTTCTTT. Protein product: CASSLSSGMNTEAFF. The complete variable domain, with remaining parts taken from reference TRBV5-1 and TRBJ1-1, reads KAGVTQTPRYLIKTRGQQVTLSCSPISGHRSVSWYQQTPGQGLQFLFEYFSETQRNKGNFPGRFSGRQFSNSRSEMNVSTLELGDSALYLCASSLSSGMNTEAFFGQGTRLTVV.

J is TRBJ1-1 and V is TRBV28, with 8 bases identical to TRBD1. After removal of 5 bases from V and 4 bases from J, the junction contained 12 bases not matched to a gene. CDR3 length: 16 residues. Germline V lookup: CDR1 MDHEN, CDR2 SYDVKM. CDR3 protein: CASSTRTLTGGTEAFF. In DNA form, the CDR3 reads TGTGCCAGCAGTACCCGAACCCTTACAGGGGGCACTGAAGCTTTCTTT.

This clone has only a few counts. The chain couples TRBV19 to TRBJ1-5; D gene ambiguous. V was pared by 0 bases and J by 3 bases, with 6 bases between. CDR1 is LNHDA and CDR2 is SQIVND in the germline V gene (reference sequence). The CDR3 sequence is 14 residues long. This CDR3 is CASSIDRYNQPQHF. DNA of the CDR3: TGTGCCAGTAGTATAGACAGGTACAATCAGCCCCAGCATTTT.

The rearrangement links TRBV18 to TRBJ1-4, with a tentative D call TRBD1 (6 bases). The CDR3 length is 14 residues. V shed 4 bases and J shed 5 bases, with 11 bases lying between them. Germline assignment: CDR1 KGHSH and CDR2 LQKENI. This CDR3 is CASSLQGGNEKLFF. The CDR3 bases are TGTGCCAGCTCACTACAGGGTGGGAATGAAAAACTGTTTTTT. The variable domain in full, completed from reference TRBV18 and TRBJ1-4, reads NAGVMQNPRHLVRRRGQEARLRCSPMKGHSHVYWYRQLPEEGLKFMVYLQKENIIDESGMPKERFSAEFPKEGPSILRIQQVVRGDSAAYFCASSLQGGNEKLFFGSGTQLSVL.

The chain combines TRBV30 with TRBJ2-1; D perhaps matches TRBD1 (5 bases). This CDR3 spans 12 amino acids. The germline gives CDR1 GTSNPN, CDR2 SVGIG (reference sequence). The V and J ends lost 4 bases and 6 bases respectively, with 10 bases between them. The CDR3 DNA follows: TGTGCCTGGACCGACAGCCTCAATGAGCAGTTCTTC. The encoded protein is CAWTDSLNEQFF.

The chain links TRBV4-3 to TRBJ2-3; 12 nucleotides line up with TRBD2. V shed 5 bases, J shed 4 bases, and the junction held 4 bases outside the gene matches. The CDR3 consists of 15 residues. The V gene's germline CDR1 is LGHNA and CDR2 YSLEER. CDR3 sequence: CASSVGLAGSDTQYF. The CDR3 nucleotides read TGCGCCAGCAGCGTCGGACTAGCGGGGTCAGATACGCAGTATTTT.

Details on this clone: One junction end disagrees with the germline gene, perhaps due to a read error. The CDR3 loop reads CASSLEFGLTYEKLFF. The DNA of the CDR3 is TGCGCCAGCAGCTTGGAATTCGGGTTAACTTATGAAAAACTGTTTTTT. V usage is TRBV5-1 and J usage is TRBJ1-4; no firm D call. The CDR3 runs to 16 residues. CDR1 is SGHRS and CDR2 is YFSETQ in the germline V gene. Full variable domain (rest looked up from reference TRBV5-1 and TRBJ1-4): KAGVTQTPRYLIKTRGQQVTLSCSPISGHRSVSWYQQTPGQGLQFLFEYFSETQRNKGNFPGRFSGRQFSNSRSEMNVSTLELGDSALYLCASSLEFGLTYEKLFFGSGTQLSVL.

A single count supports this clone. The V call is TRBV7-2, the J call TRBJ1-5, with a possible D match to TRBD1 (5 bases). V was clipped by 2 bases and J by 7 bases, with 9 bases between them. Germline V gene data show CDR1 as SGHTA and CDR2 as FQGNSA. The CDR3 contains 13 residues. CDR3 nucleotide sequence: TGTGCCAGCAGCTTACAGGGAGGGCAGCCCCAGCATTTT. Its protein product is CASSLQGGQPQHF.

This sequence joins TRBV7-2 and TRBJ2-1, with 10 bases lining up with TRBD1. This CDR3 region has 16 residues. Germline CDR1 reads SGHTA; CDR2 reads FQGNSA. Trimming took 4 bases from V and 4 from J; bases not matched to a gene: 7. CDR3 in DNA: TGTGCCAGCAGCTCCCCGACAGGGGGCCAGTACAATGAGCAGTTCTTC. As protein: CASSSPTGGQYNEQFF. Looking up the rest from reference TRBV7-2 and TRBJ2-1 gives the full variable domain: GAGVSQSPSNKVTEKGKDVELRCDPISGHTALYWYRQSLGQGLEFLIYFQGNSAPDKSGLPSDRFSAERTGGSVSTLTIQRTQQEDSAVYLCASSSPTGGQYNEQFFGPGTRLTVL.

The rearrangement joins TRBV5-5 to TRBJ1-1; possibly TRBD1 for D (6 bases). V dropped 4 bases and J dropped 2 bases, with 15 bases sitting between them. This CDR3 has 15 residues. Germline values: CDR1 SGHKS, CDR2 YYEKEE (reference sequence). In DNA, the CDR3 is TGTGCCAGCAGCCCTGGACAGCTTCGAAACACTGAAGCTTTCTTT. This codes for CASSPGQLRNTEAFF.

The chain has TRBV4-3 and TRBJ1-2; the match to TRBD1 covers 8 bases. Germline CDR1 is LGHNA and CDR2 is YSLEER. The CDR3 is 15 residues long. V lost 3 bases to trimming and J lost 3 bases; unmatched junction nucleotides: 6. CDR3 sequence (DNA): TGCGCCAGCAGCCACTTACCGGGACAGGACTATGGCTACACCTTC. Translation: CASSHLPGQDYGYTF.